This T cell receptor (beta chain) was identified in a study of CD8 T cells in Susac syndrome. On this clonotype itself: Its antigen is as yet unknown.

Study observations and caveats: The study's TCR sequencing and HLA analysis covered a relatively small number of individuals, and the study acknowledged this.

RNA was extracted with the RNeasy kit, and a quantity of about 0.45 to 1 ug was reverse transcribed using random hexamers. Amplification of TCR beta CDR3 used immunoSEQ multiplex PCR across 54 Vbeta and 13 Jbeta. TCRdb recomputed calls from the immunoSEQ multiplex PCR reads with MiXCR, one row per CDR3 protein. The sample holds approximately 180,000 distinct CDR3 sequences; more than 90% are singletons and the top ten take around 0.09%. Looked up from germline, CDR1 is MNHEY and CDR2 is SVGAGI. The CDR3 totals 11 residues. The V and J ends lost 6 bases and 3 bases respectively, with 6 bases between them.

The chain couples TRBV6-5 to TRBJ2-7, with D unresolved. The clonotype comes from a human donor with multiple sclerosis. The sample comprised CD4+ T cells from PBMCs. CDR3 bases: TGTGCCAGCAGGGTTGGCTACGAGCAGTACTTC. It codes for CASRVGYEQYF.